The source of this TCR beta chain is a study of cytomegalovirus exposure and HLA in healthy donors. Primers: 60 Vbeta forward and 13 Jbeta reverse. Profiled with immunoSEQ multiplex PCR; TCRdb holds only in-frame clones, not every one. This table has 150,000 to 200,000 clones, roughly 80% appearing once. The germline V gene encodes CDR1 SGDLS and CDR2 YYNGEE. The CDR3 is made up of 15 amino acids. V gave up 0 bases and J gave up 10 bases; unmatched junction bases: 5. The chain carries TRBV9 and TRBJ1-4; 11 positions agree with TRBD1. The sequencing input was PBMCs. The TCR was taken from a man aged 45-65 years in good health and CMV-seropositive. CDR3 in DNA: TGTGCCAGCAGCGTAGGGACAGGGGGCGTAGCAAAACTGTTTTTT. It codes for CASSVGTGGVAKLFF. Filled out from reference TRBV9 and TRBJ1-4, the complete variable domain reads DSGVTQTPKHLITATGQRVTLRCSPRSGDLSVYWYQQSLDQGLQFLIQYYNGEERAKGNILERFSAQQFPDLHSELNLSSLELGDSALYFCASSVGTGGVAKLFFGSGTQLSVL.